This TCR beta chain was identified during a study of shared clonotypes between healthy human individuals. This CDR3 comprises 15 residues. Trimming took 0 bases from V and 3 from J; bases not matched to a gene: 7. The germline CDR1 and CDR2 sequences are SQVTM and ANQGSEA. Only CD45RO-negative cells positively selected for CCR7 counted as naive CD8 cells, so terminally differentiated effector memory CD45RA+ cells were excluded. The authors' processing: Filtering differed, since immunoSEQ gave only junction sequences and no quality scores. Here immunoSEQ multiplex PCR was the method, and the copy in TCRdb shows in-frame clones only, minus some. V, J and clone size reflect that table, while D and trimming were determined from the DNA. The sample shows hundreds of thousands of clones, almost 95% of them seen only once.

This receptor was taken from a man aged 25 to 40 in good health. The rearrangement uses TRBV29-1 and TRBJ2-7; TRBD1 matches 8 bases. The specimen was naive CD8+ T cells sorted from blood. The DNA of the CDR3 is TGCAGCGTTGAAGATGGACAGGGAAAGGGCTACGAGCAGTACTTC. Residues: CSVEDGQGKGYEQYF.